This TCR beta chain was recorded in a study of cytomegalovirus exposure and HLA in healthy donors. Study-wide background: A later analysis reported the 120 or so validation repertoires used the same platform as the 666 first-cohort repertoires. Regarding the study as a whole: Cytomegalovirus association was listed for approximately 160 TCR beta chains.

V shed 1 base, J shed 9 bases, and the junction held 9 bases outside the gene matches. From germline, CDR1 is SGHTA and CDR2 FQGNSA. This CDR3 is built from 15 residues. Some clones are missing from TCRdb's copy, which holds only in-frame ones; the method was immunoSEQ multiplex PCR. The sample includes about 260,000 clones, 90% of them seen just once. This clone has a count of ten or more. Its antigen is still unknown. The donors formed part of the approximately 130-subject validation cohort, distinct from the approximately 640-subject first cohort. The sample comprised PBMCs. The V call is TRBV7-2, the J call TRBJ1-2; 9 bases map to TRBD1. The TCR originated in a woman aged 30 to 39 in good health and CMV-seronegative. The chain's CDR3 is CASSLGVGDRASYTF. The CDR3 DNA sequence: TGTGCCAGCAGCTTAGGGGTGGGGGACAGGGCAAGCTACACCTTC.